The 11 T cell receptor beta chains below come from one sample, sequenced in a study of blood T cell repertoires in COVID-19. Here immunoSEQ multiplex PCR was the method, and the copy in TCRdb shows in-frame clones only, minus some. The table shows about 73,000 clones, with 80% to 85% occurring only once. The sequenced sample consisted of peripheral blood. Source of these receptors: a woman aged 60-75 years with acute or convalescent COVID-19.

The V call is TRBV12-3 or TRBV12-4, the J call TRBJ2-2; D may be TRBD1 (6 bases). The length of the CDR3 is 12 residues. Trimming cost V 7 bases and J 6 bases, with 9 bases left between them. CDR3 nucleotides: TGTGCCAGCAATGCAGGGGCCGGGGAGCTGTTTTTT. Amino acids: CASNAGAGELFF.

V is TRBV27 and J is TRBJ2-7; D is unclear. V shed 3 bases and J shed 3 bases, with 9 bases lying between them. Germline V lookup: CDR1 MNHEY, CDR2 SMNVEV (reference sequence). CDR3 length: 13 residues. The CDR3 coding sequence is TGTGCCAGCAGTTTGCGCAGACACTACGAGCAGTACTTC. Encoded protein: CASSLRRHYEQYF.

The chain combines TRBV30 with TRBJ2-5, with 16 bases that match TRBD2. In germline, CDR1 is GTSNPN, CDR2 SVGIG (reference sequence). Trimming cost V 3 bases and J 5 bases; bases outside gene matches: 9. This CDR3 comprises 17 residues. The CDR3 protein is CAWSSGLAGGLRETQYF. CDR3 DNA sequence: TGTGCCTGGAGCTCGGGACTAGCGGGAGGGCTACGTGAGACCCAGTACTTC.

V gene TRBV19 combines with J gene TRBJ2-2, with 8 bases matching TRBD1. Germline V CDR1 and CDR2: LNHDA, SQIVND (reference sequence). The CDR3 is made up of 16 amino acids. Unmatched junction bases numbered 13, after V lost 8 bases and J lost 5 bases. The CDR3 nucleotides read TGTGCCAGTTCGCTGGTTGGGACAGGAGAAACCGGGGAGCTGTTTTTT. Translating gives CASSLVGTGETGELFF.

This clone was recorded a few times. The rearrangement uses TRBV25-1 and TRBJ2-5, with D perhaps TRBD2 (5 bases). The V end lost 5 bases, the J end lost 1 base, and 17 bases lay between the germline ends. This CDR3 region has 16 residues. Germline V gene lookup returns CDR1 MGHDK and CDR2 SYGVNS. The CDR3: CASSTRGRILQETQYF. The CDR3 nucleotides are TGTGCCAGCAGTACTCGGGGAAGGATACTCCAAGAGACCCAGTACTTC.

This clone has only one observation. The genes are TRBV5-1 and TRBJ2-3, with D unclear. Trimming took 4 bases from V and 2 from J, leaving 11 bases between them. Looked up from germline, CDR1 is SGHRS and CDR2 is YFSETQ. The CDR3 consists of 14 residues. This CDR3 reads CASSKERPTDTQYF. The CDR3 nucleotides read TGCGCCAGCAGCAAGGAGAGGCCCACAGATACGCAGTATTTT.

The chain couples TRBV3-1 (or the pseudogene TRBV3-2) to TRBJ1-1; TRBD1 matches 9 bases. The CDR3 runs to 16 residues. Germline loops: CDR1 LGHDT, CDR2 YNNKEL (reference sequence). The trim removed 4 bases at V and 1 base at J, leaving 7 bases unmatched. The CDR3: CASSPTGGRGNTEAFF. Written as DNA, the CDR3 is TGTGCCAGCAGCCCCACAGGGGGCCGGGGGAACACTGAAGCTTTCTTT.

V and J are TRBV10-3 and TRBJ1-5, with D tentatively TRBD1 (6 bases). This CDR3 has 14 residues. Germline CDR1 reads ENHRY; CDR2 reads SYGVKD. With 10 bases removed from V and 4 bases from J, the gap between germline ends came to 17 bases. CDR3 sequence (DNA): TGTGCCACGCAACCCGACAGGCCAAATCAGCCCCAGCATTTT. Its translation: CATQPDRPNQPQHF.

The gene calls are TRBV7-8 and TRBJ1-1; possible D gene TRBD1, 5 bases. Germline V lookup: CDR1 SGHVS, CDR2 FQNEAQ. This CDR3 is built from 13 residues. V lost 5 bases, J lost 5 bases, and 12 bases lay in between. The CDR3 DNA reads TGTGCCAGCAGCCTGAACCAGGGAACTGAAGCTTTCTTT. The encoded protein is CASSLNQGTEAFF.

This chain connects TRBV3-1 (or the pseudogene TRBV3-2) to TRBJ2-6; TRBD1 aligns across 9 bases. CDR1 is LGHDT, CDR2 YNNKEL, per germline (reference sequence). This CDR3 spans 21 amino acids. With V trimmed by 2 bases and J by 0 bases, 14 bases remained unmatched. CDR3 protein: CASSQRASWDRARSGANVLTF. The CDR3 bases are TGTGCCAGCAGCCAAAGGGCGTCCTGGGACAGGGCCCGCTCTGGGGCCAACGTCCTGACTTTC.

Only a few counts were recorded for this clone. This rearrangement joins TRBV6-5 to TRBJ1-1; weak D call: TRBD1 (6 bases). Trimming cost V 2 bases and J 2 bases, with 12 bases left between them. The CDR3 totals 15 residues. Germline V gene sequence: CDR1 MNHEY, CDR2 SVGAGI. The CDR3 sequence is CASSYSLGANTEAFF. CDR3 coding DNA: TGTGCCAGCAGTTACAGCCTGGGGGCTAACACTGAAGCTTTCTTT.